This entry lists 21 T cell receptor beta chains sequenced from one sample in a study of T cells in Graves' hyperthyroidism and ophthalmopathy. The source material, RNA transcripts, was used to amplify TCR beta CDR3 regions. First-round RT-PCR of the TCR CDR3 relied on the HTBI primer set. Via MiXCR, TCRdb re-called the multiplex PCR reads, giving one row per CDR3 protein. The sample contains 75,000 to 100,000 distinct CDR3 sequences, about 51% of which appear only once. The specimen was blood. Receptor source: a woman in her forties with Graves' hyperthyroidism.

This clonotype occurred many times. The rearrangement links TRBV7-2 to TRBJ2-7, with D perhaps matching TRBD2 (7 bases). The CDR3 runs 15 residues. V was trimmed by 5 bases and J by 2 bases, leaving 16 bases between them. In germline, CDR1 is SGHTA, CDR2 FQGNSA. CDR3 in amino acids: CASSPRGASPYEQYF. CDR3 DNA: TGTGCCAGCAGCCCCCGGGGGGCCAGCCCCTACGAGCAGTACTTC.

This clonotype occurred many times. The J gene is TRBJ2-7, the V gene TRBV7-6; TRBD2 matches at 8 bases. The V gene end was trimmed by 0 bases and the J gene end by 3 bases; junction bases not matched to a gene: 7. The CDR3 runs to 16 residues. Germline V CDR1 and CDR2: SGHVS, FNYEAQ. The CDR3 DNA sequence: TGTGCCAGCAGCTTAGCGATTGGACTAGCTGTCTACGAGCAGTACTTC. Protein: CASSLAIGLAVYEQYF.

The CDR3 nucleotides are TGCAGCGTCCGAAAGGGACTAGCGGGAGCTTACGAGCAGTACTTC. Its translation is CSVRKGLAGAYEQYF. This chain links TRBV29-1 with TRBJ2-7; 14 nucleotides match TRBD2. This CDR3 is 15 amino acids long. V trimming: 6 bases; J trimming: 4 bases; junction bases outside the gene matches: 8. Germline assignment: CDR1 SQVTM and CDR2 ANQGSEA.

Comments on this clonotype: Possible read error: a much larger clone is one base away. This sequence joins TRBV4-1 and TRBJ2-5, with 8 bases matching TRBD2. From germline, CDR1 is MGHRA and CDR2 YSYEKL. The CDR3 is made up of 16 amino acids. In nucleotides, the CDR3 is TGCGCCAGCAGCCCGACAGGAGCGGGAGCCCCAGAGAACCAGTACTTC. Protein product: CASSPTGAGAPENQYF.

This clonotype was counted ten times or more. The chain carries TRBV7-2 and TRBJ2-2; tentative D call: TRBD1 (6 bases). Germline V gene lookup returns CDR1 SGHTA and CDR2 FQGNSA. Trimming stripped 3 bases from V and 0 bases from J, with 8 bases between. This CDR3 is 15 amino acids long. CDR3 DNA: TGTGCCAGCAGCTTTTGGACAGCGAACACCGGGGAGCTGTTTTTT. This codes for CASSFWTANTGELFF.

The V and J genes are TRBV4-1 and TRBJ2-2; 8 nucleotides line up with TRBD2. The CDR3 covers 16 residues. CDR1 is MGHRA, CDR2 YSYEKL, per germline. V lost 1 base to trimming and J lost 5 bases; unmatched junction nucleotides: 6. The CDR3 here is CASSQVSSGRTGELFF. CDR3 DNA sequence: TGCGCCAGCAGCCAAGTCTCAAGCGGGAGAACCGGGGAGCTGTTTTTT.

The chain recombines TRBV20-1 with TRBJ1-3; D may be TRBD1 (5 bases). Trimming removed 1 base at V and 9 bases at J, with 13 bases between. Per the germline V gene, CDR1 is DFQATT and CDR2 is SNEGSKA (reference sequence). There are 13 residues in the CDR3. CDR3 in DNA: TGCAGTGCTAGAGGGGGACTAGCGGGCACCATATATTTT. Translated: CSARGGLAGTIYF.

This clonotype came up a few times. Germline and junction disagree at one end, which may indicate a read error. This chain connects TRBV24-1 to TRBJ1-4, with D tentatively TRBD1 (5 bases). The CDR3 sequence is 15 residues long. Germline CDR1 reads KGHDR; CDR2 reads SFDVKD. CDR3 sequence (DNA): TGTGCCACCGGTGACCCCGCAGGGAGCGTCGAAAAACTGTTTTTT. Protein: CATGDPAGSVEKLFF.

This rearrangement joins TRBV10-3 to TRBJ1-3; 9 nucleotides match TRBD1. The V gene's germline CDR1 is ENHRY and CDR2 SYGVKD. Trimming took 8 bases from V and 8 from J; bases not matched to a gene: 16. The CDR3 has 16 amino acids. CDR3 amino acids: CAIRPEQGGDRDTIYF. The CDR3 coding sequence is TGTGCCATCCGGCCAGAACAGGGCGGGGACAGGGACACCATATATTTT.

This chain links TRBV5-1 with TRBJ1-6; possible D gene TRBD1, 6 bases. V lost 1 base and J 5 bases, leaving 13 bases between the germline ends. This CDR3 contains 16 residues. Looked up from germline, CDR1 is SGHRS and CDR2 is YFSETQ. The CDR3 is CASSLTGTKNNSPLHF. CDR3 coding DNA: TGCGCCAGCAGCTTGACTGGGACAAAAAATAATTCACCCCTCCACTTT.

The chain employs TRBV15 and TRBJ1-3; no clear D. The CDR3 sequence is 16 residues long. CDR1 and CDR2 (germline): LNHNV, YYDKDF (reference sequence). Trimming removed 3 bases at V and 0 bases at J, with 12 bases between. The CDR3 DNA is TGTGCCACCAGCAGCCCTGACAAGACCTCTGGAAACACCATATATTTT. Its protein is CATSSPDKTSGNTIYF.

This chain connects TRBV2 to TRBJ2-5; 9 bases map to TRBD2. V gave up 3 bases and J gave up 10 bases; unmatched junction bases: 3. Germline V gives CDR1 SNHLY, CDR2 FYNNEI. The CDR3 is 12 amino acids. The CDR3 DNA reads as TGTGCCAGCAGTGACCAGCGGGAGGACCAGTACTTC. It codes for CASSDQREDQYF.

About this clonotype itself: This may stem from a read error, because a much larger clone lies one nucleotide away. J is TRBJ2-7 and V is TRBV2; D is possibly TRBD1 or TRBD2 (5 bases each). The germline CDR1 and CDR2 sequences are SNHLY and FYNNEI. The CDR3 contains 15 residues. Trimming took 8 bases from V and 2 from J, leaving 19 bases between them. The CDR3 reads CASQIRGRDTYEQYF. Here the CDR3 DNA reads TGTGCCAGCCAGATCCGGGGCAGGGATACCTACGAGCAGTACTTC.

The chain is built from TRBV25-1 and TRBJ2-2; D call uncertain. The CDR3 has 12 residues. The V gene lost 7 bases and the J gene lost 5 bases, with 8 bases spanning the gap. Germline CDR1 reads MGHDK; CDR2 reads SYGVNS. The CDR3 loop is CASTVGTGELFF. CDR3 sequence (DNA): TGTGCCAGCACCGTTGGTACCGGGGAGCTGTTTTTT.

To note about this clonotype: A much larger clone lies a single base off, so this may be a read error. As DNA, the CDR3 is TGTGCCAGCGGCTTCCCGAGGGAGACCCAGTACTTC. Translating gives CASGFPRETQYF. This chain joins TRBV7-2 and TRBJ2-5; D gene ambiguous. Germline CDR1 and CDR2: SGHTA and FQGNSA. CDR3 length equals 12 residues. The whole variable domain, remainder taken from reference TRBV7-2 and TRBJ2-5, is GAGVSQSPSNKVTEKGKDVELRCDPISGHTALYWYRQSLGQGLEFLIYFQGNSAPDKSGLPSDRFSAERTGGSVSTLTIQRTQQEDSAVYLCASGFPRETQYFGPGTRLLVL.

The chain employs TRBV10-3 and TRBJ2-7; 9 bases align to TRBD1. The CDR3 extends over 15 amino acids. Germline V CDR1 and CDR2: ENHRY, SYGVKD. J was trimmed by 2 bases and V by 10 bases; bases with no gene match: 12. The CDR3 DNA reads TGTGCCAGCAGCTTAGGACAGGGGCGACCCTACGAGCAGTACTTC. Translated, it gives CASSLGQGRPYEQYF.

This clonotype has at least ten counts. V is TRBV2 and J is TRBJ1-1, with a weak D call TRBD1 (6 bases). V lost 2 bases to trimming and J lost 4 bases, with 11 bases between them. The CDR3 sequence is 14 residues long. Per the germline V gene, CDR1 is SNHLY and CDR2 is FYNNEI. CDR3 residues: CASSETYRATEAFF. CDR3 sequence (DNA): TGTGCCAGCAGTGAAACTTACAGGGCCACTGAAGCTTTCTTT. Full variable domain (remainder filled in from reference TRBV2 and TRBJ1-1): EPEVTQTPSHQVTQMGQEVILRCVPISNHLYFYWYRQILGQKVEFLVSFYNNEISEKSEIFDDQFSVERPDGSNFTLKIRSTKLEDSAMYFCASSETYRATEAFFGQGTRLTVV.

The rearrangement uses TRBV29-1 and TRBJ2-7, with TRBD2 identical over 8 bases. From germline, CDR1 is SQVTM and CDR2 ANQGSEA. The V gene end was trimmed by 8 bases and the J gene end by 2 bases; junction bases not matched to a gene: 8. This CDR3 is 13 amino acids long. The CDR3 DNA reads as TGCAGCTACGGACTAGCCACGACCTACGAGCAGTACTTC. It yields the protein CSYGLATTYEQYF.

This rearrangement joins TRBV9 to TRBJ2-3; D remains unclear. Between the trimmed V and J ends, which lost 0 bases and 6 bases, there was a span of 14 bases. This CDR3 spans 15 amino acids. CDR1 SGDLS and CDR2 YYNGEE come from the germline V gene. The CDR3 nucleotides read TGTGCCAGCAGCGTAGAGGATGGGTCCGCGGATACGCAGTATTTT. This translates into CASSVEDGSADTQYF.

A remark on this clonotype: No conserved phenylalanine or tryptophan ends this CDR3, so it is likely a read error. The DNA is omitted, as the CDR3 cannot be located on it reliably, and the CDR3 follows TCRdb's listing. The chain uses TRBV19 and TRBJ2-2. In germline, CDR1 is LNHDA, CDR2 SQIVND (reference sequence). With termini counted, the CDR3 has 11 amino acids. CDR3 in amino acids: CASSGTGELSG.

The CDR3 spells CASSGVRFYQPQHF. The CDR3 region has the DNA TGTGCCAGCAGTGGGGTAAGGTTCTATCAGCCCCAGCATTTT. This chain joins TRBV7-9 and TRBJ1-5; D is uncertain. This CDR3 contains 14 residues. V dropped 6 bases and J dropped 5 bases, with 14 bases sitting between them. Germline CDR1 reads SEHNR; CDR2 reads FQNEAQ (reference sequence). Full variable domain (missing parts from reference TRBV7-9 and TRBJ1-5): DTGVSQNPRHKITKRGQNVTFRCDPISEHNRLYWYRQTLGQGPEFLTYFQNEAQLEKSRLLSDRFSAERPKGSFSTLEIQRTEQGDSAMYLCASSGVRFYQPQHFGDGTRLSIL.